Presented here are 6 T cell receptor beta chains from one specimen sequenced in a study of regulatory and conventional T cells in RAG deficiency. Using immunoSEQ multiplex PCR, the repertoire was profiled, and TCRdb retains in-frame clones only, with some absent. The sample includes some 28,000 clones, about 90% of them seen just once. Blood CD4+ CD25-high CD127-low regulatory T cells supplied the genomic DNA template. The data were also submitted as part of a second study, on regulatory T cells. This second study says: The PCR used 52 TRBV and 13 TRBJ primers.

The specimen sequenced was Tregs sorted from blood. The receptor source for this set is a human donor in good health.

A single count supports this clone. As DNA, the CDR3 is TGTGCCAGCAGCTTAACGGGGGTCTCTAGCACAGATACGCAGTATTTT. Protein: CASSLTGVSSTDTQYF. The V and J genes are TRBV7-2 and TRBJ2-3; possible D gene TRBD2, 6 bases. This CDR3 has 16 amino acids. From germline, CDR1 is SGHTA and CDR2 FQGNSA. The germline V and J ends were trimmed by 2 bases and 0 bases, with 12 bases remaining between them.

The chain carries TRBV7-2 and TRBJ1-2, with TRBD1 matching 8 bases. The trim removed 3 bases at V and 7 bases at J, leaving 4 bases unmatched. The CDR3 sequence is 13 residues long. Germline V lookup: CDR1 SGHTA, CDR2 FQGNSA. The CDR3 DNA follows: TGTGCCAGCAGCTTGCAGGGGGCGGTTGGCTACACCTTC. Protein sequence: CASSLQGAVGYTF.

The chain joins TRBV5-1 to TRBJ2-2; 8 bases map to TRBD2. V lost 1 base, J lost 1 base, and 3 bases stayed unmatched. There are 16 residues in the CDR3. Germline CDR1 SGHRS, CDR2 YFSETQ. The CDR3 loop is CASSLILAENTGELFF. CDR3 bases: TGCGCCAGCAGCTTGATACTAGCGGAGAACACCGGGGAGCTGTTTTTT.

The chain uses TRBV7-6 and TRBJ2-7; TRBD1 matches 7 bases. V lost 5 bases and J lost 2; bases outside the gene matches: 3. CDR1 and CDR2 (germline): SGHVS, FNYEAQ. CDR3 size: 13 residues. The CDR3 sequence is CASSLGQPYEQYF. The CDR3 coding sequence is TGTGCCAGCAGCCTGGGACAGCCCTACGAGCAGTACTTC.

This clone was seen only once. This rearrangement joins TRBV6-5 to TRBJ1-2, with D unresolved. There are 15 residues in the CDR3. Looked up from germline, CDR1 is MNHEY and CDR2 is SVGAGI. The V gene lost 0 bases and the J gene lost 1 base, with 9 bases spanning the gap. In nucleotides, the CDR3 is TGTGCCAGCAGTTACTCCCCAGGATTTAACTATGGCTACACCTTC. This codes for CASSYSPGFNYGYTF.

The chain carries TRBV4-1 and TRBJ1-5; D is undetermined. V shed 4 bases and J shed 4 bases, with 11 bases lying between them. Looked up from germline, CDR1 is MGHRA and CDR2 is YSYEKL. CDR3 length: 14 amino acids. CDR3 sequence: CASSPDWGNQPQHF. CDR3 in DNA: TGCGCCAGCAGCCCTGACTGGGGTAATCAGCCCCAGCATTTT.